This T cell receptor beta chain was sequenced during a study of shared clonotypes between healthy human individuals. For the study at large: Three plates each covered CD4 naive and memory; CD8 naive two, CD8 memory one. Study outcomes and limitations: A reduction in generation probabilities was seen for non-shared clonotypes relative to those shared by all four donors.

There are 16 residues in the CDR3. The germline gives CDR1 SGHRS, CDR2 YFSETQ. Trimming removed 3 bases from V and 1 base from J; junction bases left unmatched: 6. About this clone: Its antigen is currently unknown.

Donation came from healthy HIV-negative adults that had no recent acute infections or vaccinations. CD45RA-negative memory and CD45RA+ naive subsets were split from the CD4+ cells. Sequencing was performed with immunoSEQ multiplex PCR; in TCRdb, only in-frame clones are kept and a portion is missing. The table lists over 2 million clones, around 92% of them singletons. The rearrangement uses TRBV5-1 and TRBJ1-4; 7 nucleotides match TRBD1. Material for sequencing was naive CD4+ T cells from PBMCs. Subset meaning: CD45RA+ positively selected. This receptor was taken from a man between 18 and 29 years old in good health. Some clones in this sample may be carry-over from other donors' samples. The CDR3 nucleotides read TGCGCCAGCAGCTCCCGTAGGGGGCAAACTAATGAAAAACTGTTTTTT. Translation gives CASSSRRGQTNEKLFF.